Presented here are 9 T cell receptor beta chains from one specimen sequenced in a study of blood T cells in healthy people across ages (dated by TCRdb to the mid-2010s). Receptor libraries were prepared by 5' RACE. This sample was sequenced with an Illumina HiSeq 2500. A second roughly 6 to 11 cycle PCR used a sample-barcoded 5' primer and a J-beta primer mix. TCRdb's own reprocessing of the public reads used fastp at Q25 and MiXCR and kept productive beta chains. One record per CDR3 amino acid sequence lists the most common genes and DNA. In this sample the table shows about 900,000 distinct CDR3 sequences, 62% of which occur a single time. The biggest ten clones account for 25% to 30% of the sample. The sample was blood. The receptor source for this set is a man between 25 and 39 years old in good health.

CDR3 in DNA: TGTGCCAGCAGCGTAGACATGCAAGAGACCCAGTACTTC. Encoded protein: CASSVDMQETQYF. The rearrangement uses TRBV9 and TRBJ2-5; D is undetermined. The CDR3 is made up of 13 amino acids. CDR1 is SGDLS, CDR2 YYNGEE, per germline. Trimming shortened V by 0 bases and J by 2 bases, and 5 bases separated the two germline ends.

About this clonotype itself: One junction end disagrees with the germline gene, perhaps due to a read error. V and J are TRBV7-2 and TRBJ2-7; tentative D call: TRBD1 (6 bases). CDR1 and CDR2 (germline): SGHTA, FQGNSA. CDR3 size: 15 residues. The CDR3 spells CACSSGAGAQYEQYF. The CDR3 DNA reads TGTGCCTGCAGCTCCGGGGCAGGGGCTCAATACGAGCAGTACTTC.

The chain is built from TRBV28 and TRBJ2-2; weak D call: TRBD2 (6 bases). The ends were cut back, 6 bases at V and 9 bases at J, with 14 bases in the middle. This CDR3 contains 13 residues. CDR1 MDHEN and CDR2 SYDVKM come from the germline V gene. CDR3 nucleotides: TGTGCCAGCAGCCGACTAGTTAGTCGGGAGCTGTTTTTT. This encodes CASSRLVSRELFF.

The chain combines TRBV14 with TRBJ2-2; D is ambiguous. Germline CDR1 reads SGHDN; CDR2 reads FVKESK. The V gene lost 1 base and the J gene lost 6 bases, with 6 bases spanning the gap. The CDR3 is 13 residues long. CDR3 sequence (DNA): TGTGCCAGCAGCCAAGTATTCGCCGGGGAGCTGTTTTTT. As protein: CASSQVFAGELFF.

The CDR3 DNA is TGTGCCAGCAGTTCCGGGACGATCTACGAGCAGTACTTC. Its protein product is CASSSGTIYEQYF. This chain joins TRBV12-3 or TRBV12-4 and TRBJ2-5, with D perhaps being TRBD1 or TRBD2 (5 bases each). The DNA end is a closer match to TRBJ2-7, so the J assignment may be wrong. This CDR3 region has 13 residues.

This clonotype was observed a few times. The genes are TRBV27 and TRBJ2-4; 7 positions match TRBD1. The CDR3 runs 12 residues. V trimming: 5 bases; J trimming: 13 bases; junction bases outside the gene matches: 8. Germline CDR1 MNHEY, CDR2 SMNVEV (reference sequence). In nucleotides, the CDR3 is TGTGCCAGCAGTGGACACAGGGGAGAGCAGTACTTC. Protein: CASSGHRGEQYF.

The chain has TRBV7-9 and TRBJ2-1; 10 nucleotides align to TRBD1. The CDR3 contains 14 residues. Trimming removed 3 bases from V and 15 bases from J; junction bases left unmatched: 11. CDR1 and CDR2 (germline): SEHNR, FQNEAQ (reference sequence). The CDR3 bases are TGTGCCAGCAGCTTTCGATCAACGGGGACAGGGGCGTTCTTC. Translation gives CASSFRSTGTGAFF.

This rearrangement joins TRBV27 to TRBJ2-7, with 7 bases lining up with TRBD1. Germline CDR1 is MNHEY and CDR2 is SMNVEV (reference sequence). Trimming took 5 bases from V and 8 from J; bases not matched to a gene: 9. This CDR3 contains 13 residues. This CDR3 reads CASSKTGYAQQYF. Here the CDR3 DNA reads TGTGCCAGCAGTAAGACAGGGTATGCCCAGCAGTACTTC.

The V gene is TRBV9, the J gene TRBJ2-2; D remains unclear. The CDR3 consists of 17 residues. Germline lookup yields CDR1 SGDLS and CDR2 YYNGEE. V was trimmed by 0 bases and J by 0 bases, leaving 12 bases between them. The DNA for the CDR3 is TGTGCCAGCAGCGTAGAGTGGGGTGATTCGAACACCGGGGAGCTGTTTTTT. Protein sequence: CASSVEWGDSNTGELFF.